The 19 T cell receptor beta chains presented below share a single source sample, sequenced in a study of T cells after yellow fever vaccination. TCRdb called the 5' RACE reads again in MiXCR, with one record for every CDR3 protein. The sample has around 350,000 distinct CDR3 sequences, roughly 10% seen once. This sample comprised PBMCs, obtained on the day of the first yellow fever vaccination. These receptor sequences come from a man aged 18 to 30 who received the YFV17D yellow fever vaccine.

This rearrangement joins TRBV3-1 to TRBJ2-7, with D possibly TRBD1 on 6 matching bases. Germline V gives CDR1 LGHDT, CDR2 YNNKEL (reference sequence). CDR3 length: 16 amino acids. Trimming took off 2 bases at V and 1 base at J, with 15 bases between the two ends. The CDR3 is CASSQYNLRGSYEQYF. Here the CDR3 DNA reads TGTGCCAGCAGCCAATACAATCTCAGGGGATCCTACGAGCAGTACTTC.

CDR3 sequence: CASSRGVPNTEAFF. The CDR3, as DNA: TGCGCCAGCAGCCGGGGGGTCCCGAACACTGAAGCTTTCTTT. This chain uses TRBV5-1 with TRBJ1-1, with D maybe TRBD1 (5 bases). The CDR3 extends over 14 amino acids. Germline CDR1 and CDR2: SGHRS and YFSETQ. V lost 4 bases and J lost 1, with 11 bases in between. The variable domain in full, completed from reference TRBV5-1 and TRBJ1-1, reads KAGVTQTPRYLIKTRGQQVTLSCSPISGHRSVSWYQQTPGQGLQFLFEYFSETQRNKGNFPGRFSGRQFSNSRSEMNVSTLELGDSALYLCASSRGVPNTEAFFGQGTRLTVV.

The J gene is TRBJ2-5, the V gene TRBV18, with 9 bases aligning to TRBD2. In germline, CDR1 is KGHSH, CDR2 LQKENI. Trimming took 2 bases from V and 2 from J; bases not matched to a gene: 6. The CDR3 spans 16 residues. CDR3 loop: CASSPGRLAVQETQYF. The CDR3, as DNA: TGTGCCAGCTCACCAGGGAGACTAGCGGTACAAGAGACCCAGTACTTC.

This clonotype appeared a few times. The V gene is TRBV7-9, the J gene TRBJ2-7; perhaps TRBD2 as D (5 bases). V was cut by 10 bases and J by 0 bases, with 7 bases left in between. Germline assignment: CDR1 SEHNR and CDR2 FQNEAQ (reference sequence). The CDR3 contains 11 residues. The CDR3 here is CATGVSYEQYF. CDR3 DNA: TGTGCCACCGGGGTCTCCTACGAGCAGTACTTC.

This clonotype appeared a few times. The J gene is TRBJ2-4, the V gene TRBV6-1, with 10 nucleotides matching TRBD2. Germline V gives CDR1 MNHNS, CDR2 SASEGT. The CDR3 runs to 15 residues. Trimming removed 5 bases from V and 3 bases from J; junction bases left unmatched: 4. CDR3 sequence (DNA): TGTGCCAGCAGTAGCGGGGGGGCCGACAAAAACATTCAGTACTTC. Protein: CASSSGGADKNIQYF.

This clonotype has more than one count but fewer than ten. This chain connects TRBV24-1 to TRBJ2-3, with D uncertain. The CDR3 spans 13 residues. V was shortened by 1 base and J by 5 bases, with 6 bases between the two germline ends. Germline V gene data show CDR1 as KGHDR and CDR2 as SFDVKD. CDR3 sequence (DNA): TGTGCCACCAGTGATTTATTTCGAGATACGCAGTATTTT. This translates into CATSDLFRDTQYF.

There are a few counts of this clonotype. J is TRBJ1-1 and V is TRBV4-2; unclear D gene. Trimming removed 0 bases from V and 6 bases from J, with 8 bases in between. Germline CDR1 is LGHNA and CDR2 is YNFKEQ. The CDR3 has 13 residues. CDR3: CASSQERGSEAFF. CDR3 DNA sequence: TGTGCCAGCAGCCAAGAACGGGGATCTGAAGCTTTCTTT.

The sample holds a few counts of this clonotype. The chain uses TRBV4-3 and TRBJ1-2; 7 bases align to TRBD1. Germline V gene lookup returns CDR1 LGHNA and CDR2 YSLEER. The CDR3 spans 15 residues. V dropped 1 base and J dropped 2; count of bases not matched to a gene: 4. The CDR3 is CASSQVWTGNYGYTF. The CDR3 DNA reads TGCGCCAGCAGCCAAGTGTGGACAGGCAACTATGGCTACACCTTC.

The CDR3 reads CASSPGMSSYEQYF. The CDR3 DNA sequence: TGTGCCAGCTCACCTGGGATGAGCTCCTACGAGCAGTACTTC. The J gene is TRBJ2-7, the V gene TRBV18; no clear D. The CDR3 spans 14 residues. V lost 3 bases and J lost 0, with 9 bases in between. CDR1 and CDR2 (germline): KGHSH, LQKENI.

With regard to this clonotype: Since a much larger clone is just one base distant, this may be a read error. This chain uses TRBV27 with TRBJ2-7, with D maybe TRBD2 (5 bases). V lost 10 bases, J lost 0 bases, and 16 bases lay in between. Germline V gives CDR1 MNHEY, CDR2 SMNVEV (reference sequence). CDR3 size: 14 residues. The CDR3 nucleotides are TGTGCCACCCCGAAAGAGGGCCACTCCTACGAGCAGTACTTC. This sequence encodes CATPKEGHSYEQYF.

This clonotype was seen only a few times. V and J are TRBV4-2 and TRBJ1-1, with no clear D. This CDR3 contains 15 residues. The germline V gene has CDR1 LGHNA and CDR2 YNFKEQ. V was clipped by 1 base and J by 1 base, with 10 bases between them. The CDR3 reads CASSQASQGNTEAFF. The CDR3 DNA is TGTGCCAGCAGCCAAGCCTCCCAAGGGAACACTGAAGCTTTCTTT.

The chain joins TRBV10-2 to TRBJ2-5; D is perhaps TRBD1 (6 bases). This CDR3 has 11 amino acids. The germline V and J ends were trimmed by 3 bases and 7 bases, with 6 bases remaining between them. The germline gives CDR1 WSHSY, CDR2 SAAADI. CDR3 protein: CASSDRGTQYF. CDR3 DNA sequence: TGCGCCAGCAGTGACAGGGGGACCCAGTACTTC.

This clonotype was seen only a few times. This sequence joins TRBV6-2 or TRBV6-3 and TRBJ2-1; 13 bases map to TRBD2. Germline CDR1 and CDR2: MNHEY and SVGEGT. V gave up 0 bases and J gave up 10 bases; unmatched junction bases: 12. The length of the CDR3 is 18 residues. CDR3 residues: CASSYSRTSGGGDEEQFF. The CDR3 region has the DNA TGTGCCAGCAGTTACTCCAGGACTAGCGGGGGAGGGGATGAAGAGCAGTTCTTC.

This clonotype was seen repeatedly, ten times or more. V is TRBV7-8 and J is TRBJ2-7; TRBD1 aligns across 7 bases. The length of the CDR3 is 13 residues. Trimming took 5 bases from V and 3 from J; bases not matched to a gene: 4. Germline-derived CDR1 and CDR2 are SGHVS and FQNEAQ. The CDR3 DNA follows: TGTGCCAGCAGCCCAAGGACAGGCTACGAGCAGTACGTC. It is translated as CASSPRTGYEQYV.

In its sample, this clonotype was seen many times. The rearrangement links TRBV7-9 to TRBJ2-3; D gene uncertain. Germline V lookup: CDR1 SEHNR, CDR2 FQNEAQ (reference sequence). The CDR3 runs 14 residues. The V end lost 3 bases, the J end lost 6 bases, and 13 bases lay between the germline ends. The CDR3 reads CASSLTASEDTQYF. CDR3 sequence (DNA): TGTGCCAGCAGCTTGACTGCCTCGGAGGATACGCAGTATTTT.

The chain couples TRBV7-3 to TRBJ2-1, with D perhaps matching TRBD1 (5 bases). Between the trimmed V and J ends, which lost 0 bases and 10 bases, there was a span of 10 bases. The germline CDR1 and CDR2 sequences are SGHTA and FQGTGA. This CDR3 has 13 residues. The CDR3 protein is CASSLTATEEQFF. DNA for the CDR3: TGTGCCAGCAGCTTAACCGCGACAGAAGAGCAGTTCTTC.

This clonotype was detected a few times. The CDR3 region is CASSLEHGSNVLTF. In DNA form, the CDR3 reads TGTGCCAGCAGCTTAGAACATGGCAGCAACGTCCTGACTTTC. This chain links TRBV7-2 with TRBJ2-6; no firm D call. Germline V gene sequence: CDR1 SGHTA, CDR2 FQGNSA. This CDR3 is built from 14 residues. The V end lost 1 base, the J end lost 9 bases, and 10 bases lay between the germline ends.

The table lists this clonotype with a few counts. The chain has TRBV20-1 and TRBJ2-7; D tentatively fits TRBD1 or TRBD2 (5 bases each). CDR3 length: 13 residues. Trimming stripped 5 bases from V and 0 bases from J, with 11 bases between. CDR1 is DFQATT, CDR2 SNEGSKA, per germline (reference sequence). In DNA form, the CDR3 reads TGCAGTGCTTGGGACCGCAGCTCCTACGAGCAGTACGTC. Amino acids: CSAWDRSSYEQYV.

In this sample, this clonotype turned up once. The rearrangement uses TRBV7-9 and TRBJ2-7; TRBD1 aligns across 8 bases. Germline V lookup: CDR1 SEHNR, CDR2 FQNEAQ (reference sequence). V lost 5 bases and J lost 2; bases outside the gene matches: 5. The CDR3 covers 14 residues. The CDR3 bases are TGTGCCAGCAGCCGGGACAGGACGACCTACGAGCAGTACTTC. Encoded protein: CASSRDRTTYEQYF. The full variable domain, in which reference TRBV7-9 and TRBJ2-7 provide the parts outside the CDR3, is DTGVSQNPRHKITKRGQNVTFRCDPISEHNRLYWYRQTLGQGPEFLTYFQNEAQLEKSRLLSDRFSAERPKGSFSTLEIQRTEQGDSAMYLCASSRDRTTYEQYFGPGTRLTVT.